This is a list of T cell receptor beta chains from one sample in a study of blood T cells in healthy people across ages. Each CDR3 protein is one row after TCRdb ran MiXCR on the 5' RACE reads. The data contain 650,000 to 900,000 distinct CDR3 sequences, around 62% of them singletons. Sequences were obtained from blood. The receptors here all came from a man aged 25-45 years in good health. The CDR3 runs from the conserved cysteine through the conserved F or W. A D gene is named only where the DNA matches it firmly. Clone size is stated in some rows and not others, as once, few, many or a class when expanded.

V gene	D gene	clone size	J gene	CDR3 protein	CDR3 DNA
TRBV5-1	NA	NA	TRBJ1-1	CASSRQQGLNTEAFF	TGCGCCAGCAGCCGTCAACAGGGTTTGAACACTGAAGCTTTCTTT
TRBV7-2	TRBD1	once	TRBJ1-1	CASSRDREWAEAFF	TGTGCCAGCAGCCGTGACAGGGAATGGGCTGAAGCTTTCTTT
TRBV28	NA	NA	TRBJ2-7	CASGRSAYEQYF	TGTGCCAGCGGGAGGTCTGCCTACGAGCAGTACTTC
TRBV4-2	TRBD2	NA	TRBJ2-1	CASSQDDNSGADEQFF	TGTGCCAGCAGCCAAGATGATAATAGCGGGGCAGATGAGCAGTTCTTC
TRBV10-3	NA	few	TRBJ2-1	CAISGQVSYNEQFF	TGTGCCATCAGTGGGCAGGTCTCCTACAATGAGCAGTTCTTC
TRBV20-1	NA	NA	TRBJ2-1	CSAPTERNEQFF	TGCAGTGCCCCGACAGAACGCAATGAGCAGTTCTTC
TRBV20-1	NA	NA	TRBJ1-4	CSARLRDDQEKLFF	TGCAGTGCTAGACTCCGGGACGATCAGGAAAAACTGTTTTTT
TRBV6-2/TRBV6-3	TRBD2	NA	TRBJ2-5	CASRRRTSDQETQYF	TGTGCCAGCAGACGCCGAACTAGCGACCAAGAGACCCAGTACTTC
TRBV10-3	NA	NA	TRBJ2-3	CAISGSDTQYF	TGTGCCATCAGTGGCTCAGATACGCAGTATTTT
TRBV24-1	NA	few	TRBJ2-1	CATRDGSYNEQFF	TGTGCCACCCGGGACGGAAGTTACAATGAGCAGTTCTTC
TRBV25-1	TRBD1	few	TRBJ1-2	CASSLGQGPYGYTF	TGTGCCAGCAGTCTTGGACAGGGCCCTTATGGCTACACCTTC
TRBV6-2/TRBV6-3	TRBD2	NA	TRBJ2-5	CASGYSLGGEQYF	TGTGCCAGCGGATATTCCCTCGGGGGGGAGCAGTACTTC
TRBV6-6	TRBD1	few	TRBJ1-2	CASSRQGGRGGYTF	TGTGCCAGCAGCCGACAGGGCGGGAGAGGTGGCTACACCTTC
TRBV6-5	NA	few	TRBJ1-2	CASRPQGELNYGYTF	TGTGCCAGCAGGCCGCAGGGAGAACTTAACTATGGCTACACCTTC
TRBV20-1	NA	NA	TRBJ2-7	CSARATGQDYEQYF	TGCAGTGCTAGAGCGACAGGCCAAGACTACGAGCAGTACTTC
TRBV6-2/TRBV6-3	NA	once	TRBJ2-1	CASSAPGTYNEQFF	TGTGCCAGCAGTGCCCCCGGGACCTACAATGAGCAGTTCTTC